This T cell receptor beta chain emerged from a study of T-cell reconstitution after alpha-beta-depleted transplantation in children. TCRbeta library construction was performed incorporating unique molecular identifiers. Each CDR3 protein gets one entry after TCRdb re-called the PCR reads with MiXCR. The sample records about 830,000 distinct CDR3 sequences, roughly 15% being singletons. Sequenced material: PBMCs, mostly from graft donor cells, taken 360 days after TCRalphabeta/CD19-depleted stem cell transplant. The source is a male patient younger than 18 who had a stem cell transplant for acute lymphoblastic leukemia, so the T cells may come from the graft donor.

The CDR3 loop is CSALLRQVEQFF. The CDR3 DNA reads as TGCAGTGCTCTTCTAAGGCAGGTTGAGCAGTTCTTC. This chain links TRBV20-1 with TRBJ2-1; no reliable D call. V was cut by 5 bases and J by 9 bases, with 14 bases left in between. Germline assignment: CDR1 DFQATT and CDR2 SNEGSKA (reference sequence). This CDR3 region has 12 residues.